This entry describes one T cell receptor (beta chain). Its cognate antigen is unknown. After removal of 6 bases from V and 7 bases from J, the junction contained 12 bases not matched to a gene. Germline V lookup: CDR1 DFQATT, CDR2 SNEGSKA (reference sequence). CDR3 length: 16 amino acids. Sequencing of TCR beta was undertaken in CD8+ and CD4+ T cells derived from blood. Purification of the CD8+ and CD4+ T cells relied on negative isolation, and TEMRA cells underwent FACS enrichment. This sample was taken from a study of CD8 T cells in Susac syndrome. General observations from the study: By the study's own acknowledgment, its TCR sequencing and HLA analysis included relatively few individuals.

RNA was extracted with the RNeasy kit, and a quantity of roughly 0.45 to 1 ug was reverse transcribed using random hexamers. The method of amplification for TCR beta CDR3 was immunoSEQ multiplex PCR, covering 54 Vbeta and 13 Jbeta. TCRdb passed the immunoSEQ multiplex PCR reads through MiXCR, listing each CDR3 protein once. Of over 95,000 distinct CDR3 sequences detected, 85% to 95% appear once; the ten largest clones hold 0.12%. This receptor was obtained from a human donor in good health. The chain combines TRBV20-1 with TRBJ1-4; 12 positions match TRBD1. What was sequenced was CD8+ T cells from PBMCs. The CDR3 region is CSAKRAGTGGFEKLFF. The CDR3 bases are TGCAGTGCCAAGAGGGCGGGGACAGGGGGCTTTGAAAAACTGTTTTTT.